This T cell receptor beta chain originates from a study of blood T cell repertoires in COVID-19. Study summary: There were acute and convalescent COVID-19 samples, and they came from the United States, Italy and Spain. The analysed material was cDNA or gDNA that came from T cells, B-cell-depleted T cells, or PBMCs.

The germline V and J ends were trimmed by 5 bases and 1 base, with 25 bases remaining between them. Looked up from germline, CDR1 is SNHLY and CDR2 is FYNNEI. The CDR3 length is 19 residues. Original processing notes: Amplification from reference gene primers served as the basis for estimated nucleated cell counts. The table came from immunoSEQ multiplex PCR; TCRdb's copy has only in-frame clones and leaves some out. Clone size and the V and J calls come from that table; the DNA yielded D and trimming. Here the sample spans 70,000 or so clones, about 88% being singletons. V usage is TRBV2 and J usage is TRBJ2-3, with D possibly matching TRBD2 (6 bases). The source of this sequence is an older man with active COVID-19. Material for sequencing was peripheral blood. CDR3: CASSRDSGGSMGGTDTQYF. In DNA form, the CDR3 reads TGTGCCAGCAGTCGGGACTCAGGAGGTTCGATGGGAGGCACAGATACGCAGTATTTT.